This entry features one TCR beta chain sequence. What it binds is not known. The identical CDR3 is also encoded by other nucleotide sequences in the sample. Germline values: CDR1 MDHEN, CDR2 SYDVKM. There are 13 residues in the CDR3. After removal of 6 bases from V and 3 bases from J, the junction contained 4 bases not matched to a gene. The entry originates in a study of shared clonotypes between healthy human individuals. About the study: A couple of female and three male donors aged 18 to 49 were enrolled.

An even split of each subset's genomic DNA across several immunoSEQ plates was performed. Libraries were prepared by immunoSEQ multiplex PCR; TCRdb keeps only in-frame clonotypes and omits some of them. Here the sample spans around 700,000 clones, 55% to 75% being singletons. Notes on the study in general: Lower generation probabilities were found for non-shared clonotypes than for those shared by all four donors.

The rearrangement joins TRBV28 to TRBJ1-2; 7 positions match TRBD1. The TCR comes from a woman in her 30s in good health. The sequenced sample was memory CD4+ T cells sorted from blood. Indicated subset: CD45RA-negative fraction. CDR3 loop: CASSPQGDYGYTF. The DNA of the CDR3 is TGTGCCAGCAGCCCCCAGGGGGACTATGGCTACACCTTC.